This T cell receptor (beta chain) was found in a study of blood T cell repertoires in COVID-19. Study-level information: Specimens from acute and convalescent COVID-19 originated in the United States, Italy and Spain.

TCRdb keeps only in-frame clones here, not all; method: immunoSEQ multiplex PCR. The sample lists 30,000 to 35,000 clones; 80% were seen once. The junction had 8 bases not matched to a gene; V was cut back by 6 bases and J by 6 bases. The CDR3 totals 14 residues. CDR1 and CDR2 from the germline V gene are MNHEY and SVGEGT. The chain links TRBV6-2 or TRBV6-3 to TRBJ1-5; 7 bases agree with TRBD1. The receptor comes from a man aged 80 or over with acute or convalescent COVID-19. The sequencing sample was made of peripheral blood. The CDR3 is CASSPDRDIQPQHF. The CDR3 DNA reads as TGTGCCAGCAGCCCTGACAGGGATATTCAGCCCCAGCATTTT.